One sample yielded the 27 T cell receptor beta chains listed below, sequenced in a study of cytomegalovirus exposure and HLA in healthy donors. Primers: 60 Vbeta forward and 13 Jbeta reverse. Sequencing used immunoSEQ multiplex PCR; TCRdb keeps in-frame clones, though not all of them. Its table records over 100,000 clones. Sequences were obtained from PBMCs. The origin of the receptors is a woman aged 35 to 49 in good health and CMV-seropositive.

The chain links TRBV5-6 to TRBJ2-1; 14 positions match TRBD2. There are 16 residues in the CDR3. Germline assignment: CDR1 SGHDT and CDR2 YYEEEE. The trim removed 2 bases at V and 9 bases at J, leaving 7 bases unmatched. The CDR3: CASSFGTSGRSVEQFF. CDR3 DNA: TGTGCCAGCAGCTTCGGGACTAGCGGGAGATCGGTTGAGCAGTTCTTC. Filled out from reference TRBV5-6 and TRBJ2-1, the complete variable domain reads DAGVTQSPTHLIKTRGQQVTLRCSPKSGHDTVSWYQQALGQGPQFIFQYYEEEERQRGNFPDRFSGHQFPNYSSELNVNALLLGDSALYLCASSFGTSGRSVEQFFGPGTRLTVL.

The rearrangement uses TRBV7-6 and TRBJ1-5; a possible D gene is TRBD1 (6 bases). The CDR3 sequence is 17 residues long. Germline values: CDR1 SGHVS, CDR2 FNYEAQ. V was trimmed by 0 bases and J by 0 bases, leaving 12 bases between them. In DNA form, the CDR3 reads TGTGCCAGCAGCTTAGCAGCGTCAGGGGCTAGCAATCAGCCCCAGCATTTT. Its protein product is CASSLAASGASNQPQHF.

This chain uses TRBV18 with TRBJ1-2, with 8 nucleotides matching TRBD1. The CDR3 has 16 residues. CDR1 and CDR2 from the germline V gene are KGHSH and LQKENI. The junction had 7 bases not matched to a gene; V was cut back by 3 bases and J by 1 base. In DNA, the CDR3 is TGTGCCAGCTCACCCGGGACAGGAACTTATAACTATGGCTACACCTTC. Protein product: CASSPGTGTYNYGYTF. The variable domain in full, completed from reference TRBV18 and TRBJ1-2, reads NAGVMQNPRHLVRRRGQEARLRCSPMKGHSHVYWYRQLPEEGLKFMVYLQKENIIDESGMPKERFSAEFPKEGPSILRIQQVVRGDSAAYFCASSPGTGTYNYGYTFGSGTRLTVV.

J is TRBJ1-2 and V is TRBV9, with 8 bases matching TRBD1. V lost 3 bases and J lost 7; bases outside the gene matches: 14. Germline V lookup: CDR1 SGDLS, CDR2 YYNGEE. The length of the CDR3 is 16 residues. CDR3 bases: TGTGCCAGCAGCGCGCTCCTCACGAGCAGGGGGCTTGGCTACACCTTC. Its protein is CASSALLTSRGLGYTF.

The genes are TRBV6-1 and TRBJ1-5; D is undetermined. Trimming stripped 1 base from V and 9 bases from J, with 10 bases between. The CDR3 extends over 13 amino acids. Per the germline V gene, CDR1 is MNHNS and CDR2 is SASEGT. CDR3 sequence (DNA): TGTGCCAGCAGTGAAGACATCATCAGGCCCCAGCATTTT. Its translation is CASSEDIIRPQHF.

The rearrangement links TRBV12-5 to TRBJ2-1, with D hard to call. The CDR3 spans 12 residues. V shed 2 bases and J shed 4 bases, with 3 bases lying between them. From germline, CDR1 is LGHNT and CDR2 FRNRAP. CDR3 in amino acids: CASGLLYNEQFF. CDR3 DNA sequence: TGTGCTAGTGGTTTGTTATACAATGAGCAGTTCTTC.

This chain links TRBV7-8 with TRBJ1-1, with 10 bases identical to TRBD1. Germline V gene sequence: CDR1 SGHVS, CDR2 FQNEAQ. The CDR3 has 15 amino acids. Trimming cost V 8 bases and J 3 bases; bases outside gene matches: 9. Written as DNA, the CDR3 is TGTGCCAGCCTGGGACAGGGGATTCGTGACACTGAAGCTTTCTTT. It codes for CASLGQGIRDTEAFF.

The chain employs TRBV29-1 and TRBJ2-5; 8 bases match TRBD1. The CDR3 sequence is 15 residues long. The germline V gene encodes CDR1 SQVTM and CDR2 ANQGSEA. The J segment lost 4 bases and the V segment lost 7 bases, leaving 14 bases of the junction unmatched. The CDR3 spells CSGRALTGVGETQYF. The CDR3 nucleotides read TGCAGCGGGCGGGCCTTGACAGGGGTTGGAGAGACCCAGTACTTC.

V is TRBV5-6 and J is TRBJ1-2; D remains ambiguous. The ends were cut back, 5 bases at V and 5 bases at J, with 7 bases in the middle. The CDR3 is made up of 11 amino acids. Germline assignment: CDR1 SGHDT and CDR2 YYEEEE. The CDR3 nucleotides are TGTGCCAGCAGTTCTACTTATGGCTACACCTTC. It translates to CASSSTYGYTF.

The chain combines TRBV28 with TRBJ1-4, with 8 bases identical to TRBD1. Germline-derived CDR1 and CDR2 are MDHEN and SYDVKM. This CDR3 spans 13 amino acids. After removal of 8 bases from V and 8 bases from J, the junction contained 7 bases not matched to a gene. The CDR3 spells CASDDRGREKLFF. The CDR3 nucleotides read TGTGCCAGCGATGACAGGGGACGCGAAAAACTGTTTTTT.

The rearrangement joins TRBV28 to TRBJ1-1, with D possibly TRBD1 on 5 matching bases. The CDR3 consists of 17 residues. The V end lost 4 bases, the J end lost 1 base, and 19 bases lay between the germline ends. The germline CDR1 and CDR2 sequences are MDHEN and SYDVKM. The CDR3 spells CASSYFRRRGRNTEAFF. The CDR3 coding sequence is TGTGCCAGCAGTTACTTTAGGAGGAGGGGTCGGAACACTGAAGCTTTCTTT.

V and J are TRBV25-1 and TRBJ2-5; no firm D call. From germline, CDR1 is MGHDK and CDR2 SYGVNS. CDR3 length: 14 residues. Trimming shortened V by 3 bases and J by 5 bases, and 13 bases separated the two germline ends. CDR3 nucleotides: TGTGCCAGCAGTGACCGAACAGTTACGGAGACCCAGTACTTC. It translates to CASSDRTVTETQYF. Using reference TRBV25-1 and TRBJ2-5 for the parts outside the CDR3, the full variable domain is EADIYQTPRYLVIGTGKKITLECSQTMGHDKMYWYQQDPGMELHLIHYSYGVNSTEKGDLSSESTVSRIRTEHFPLTLESARPSHTSQYLCASSDRTVTETQYFGPGTRLLVL.

The V gene is TRBV7-3, the J gene TRBJ1-1, with TRBD1 matching over 9 bases. This CDR3 is built from 13 residues. Looked up from germline, CDR1 is SGHTA and CDR2 is FQGTGA. Trimming took 5 bases from V and 6 from J; bases not matched to a gene: 4. This CDR3 is CASSLQGAAEAFF. The CDR3 nucleotides read TGTGCCAGCAGCCTACAGGGGGCCGCTGAAGCTTTCTTT.

V is TRBV6-4 and J is TRBJ1-1, with D possibly matching TRBD1 (5 bases). This CDR3 comprises 14 residues. Trimming cost V 4 bases and J 3 bases, with 12 bases left between them. Germline V gene sequence: CDR1 MRHNA, CDR2 SNTAGT. The CDR3 region has the DNA TGTGCCAGCAGTGCCTACCCCAGGGACACTGAAGCTTTCTTT. Encoded protein: CASSAYPRDTEAFF.

V and J are TRBV6-1 and TRBJ2-7; 8 nucleotides align to TRBD1. Germline CDR1 is MNHNS and CDR2 is SASEGT. The CDR3 contains 12 residues. V lost 7 bases to trimming and J lost 4 bases; unmatched junction nucleotides: 3. The CDR3 reads CASNRDRYEQYF. Here the CDR3 DNA reads TGTGCCAGCAACCGGGACAGGTACGAGCAGTACTTC.

The genes are TRBV2 and TRBJ1-5; D might be TRBD1 (6 bases). Between the trimmed V and J ends, which lost 7 bases and 7 bases, there was a span of 14 bases. The germline CDR1 and CDR2 sequences are SNHLY and FYNNEI. CDR3 length: 13 residues. CDR3 amino acids: CASKGTPMQPQHF. Written as DNA, the CDR3 is TGTGCCAGCAAGGGGACACCAATGCAGCCCCAGCATTTT.

V usage is TRBV5-1 and J usage is TRBJ2-7, with D possibly matching TRBD2 (7 bases). The CDR3 contains 14 residues. With 7 bases removed from V and 2 bases from J, the gap between germline ends came to 16 bases. The V gene's germline CDR1 is SGHRS and CDR2 YFSETQ. As DNA, the CDR3 is TGCGCCAGCTCTTTGGGGGGGCGGACCTACGAGCAGTACTTC. Amino acids: CASSLGGRTYEQYF.

The chain carries TRBV6-6 and TRBJ2-7, with D perhaps matching TRBD1 (6 bases). In germline, CDR1 is MNHNY, CDR2 SVGAGI (reference sequence). V lost 5 bases, J lost 5 bases, and 22 bases lay in between. This CDR3 is 16 amino acids long. The CDR3 DNA follows: TGTGCCAGCAGTACGGGTATCAGGGGCGATAGGGACGAGCAGTACTTC. Translated, it gives CASSTGIRGDRDEQYF.

The gene calls are TRBV7-2 and TRBJ2-3; the D is unclear. Germline CDR1 SGHTA, CDR2 FQGNSA. This CDR3 is built from 14 residues. Between the trimmed V and J ends, which lost 4 bases and 4 bases, there was a span of 12 bases. The CDR3 sequence: CASSSFFSPDTQYF. CDR3 bases: TGTGCCAGCAGCTCCTTCTTTTCCCCAGATACGCAGTATTTT.

V and J are TRBV9 and TRBJ1-1; possible D gene TRBD1, 6 bases. V lost 0 bases to trimming and J lost 5 bases, with 14 bases between them. Germline V gene sequence: CDR1 SGDLS, CDR2 YYNGEE. CDR3 length: 15 amino acids. The CDR3 is CASSVDGQTGTEAFF. The DNA for the CDR3 is TGTGCCAGCAGCGTAGACGGGCAGACAGGAACTGAAGCTTTCTTT.

The chain combines TRBV2 with TRBJ2-5; TRBD1 matches at 8 bases. The J call may be incorrect, as the DNA end agrees better with TRBJ2-7. The CDR3 is 11 residues long. The V gene's germline CDR1 is SNHLY and CDR2 FYNNEI. The CDR3 spells CAGQGGYEQYF. CDR3 in DNA: TGTGCCGGACAGGGTGGCTACGAGCAGTACTTC.

The chain carries TRBV30 and TRBJ1-1, with TRBD1 as a possible D gene (6 bases). With 4 bases removed from V and 4 bases from J, the gap between germline ends came to 16 bases. The CDR3 has 14 amino acids. The germline gives CDR1 GTSNPN, CDR2 SVGIG (reference sequence). CDR3 DNA: TGTGCCTGGACACCACAGGGTGGATCCACTGAAGCTTTCTTT. This encodes CAWTPQGGSTEAFF.

The chain couples TRBV10-3 to TRBJ1-2; TRBD1 is a possible D gene (5 bases). This CDR3 contains 15 residues. V lost 0 bases, J lost 1 base, and 9 bases lay in between. Germline V gene data show CDR1 as ENHRY and CDR2 as SYGVKD. This CDR3 is CAISESRQFNYGYTF. In DNA, the CDR3 is TGTGCCATCAGTGAGTCGAGACAGTTTAACTATGGCTACACCTTC.

This chain uses TRBV9 with TRBJ1-2; a possible D gene is TRBD1 (6 bases). CDR1 is SGDLS, CDR2 YYNGEE, per germline. The CDR3 spans 16 residues. V was pared by 4 bases and J by 6 bases, with 22 bases between. For the CDR3, the DNA is TGTGCCAGCAGCCCCAGAACAGGGAAGCCCCCCGATGGCTACACCTTC. It translates to CASSPRTGKPPDGYTF. The full variable domain, with the rest looked up from reference TRBV9 and TRBJ1-2, is DSGVTQTPKHLITATGQRVTLRCSPRSGDLSVYWYQQSLDQGLQFLIQYYNGEERAKGNILERFSAQQFPDLHSELNLSSLELGDSALYFCASSPRTGKPPDGYTFGSGTRLTVV.

The chain couples TRBV6-1 to TRBJ1-2, with D hard to call. V was pared by 5 bases and J by 6 bases, with 7 bases between. Germline-derived CDR1 and CDR2 are MNHNS and SASEGT. The CDR3 has 11 residues. As DNA, the CDR3 is TGTGCCAGCAGTCCGGGAAATGGCTACACCTTC. Translated: CASSPGNGYTF.

This chain links TRBV10-3 with TRBJ2-2; 10 nucleotides agree with TRBD2. V was clipped by 7 bases and J by 3 bases; unmatched bases: 5. The germline CDR1 and CDR2 sequences are ENHRY and SYGVKD. The CDR3 consists of 15 residues. The CDR3 region has the DNA TGTGCCATCAAACCTAGCGGGAGTTACACCGGGGAGCTGTTTTTT. It yields the protein CAIKPSGSYTGELFF.

The chain is built from TRBV14 and TRBJ2-7, with D possibly being TRBD1 (6 bases). The V gene's germline CDR1 is SGHDN and CDR2 FVKESK. CDR3 length equals 14 residues. Trimming removed 5 bases from V and 3 bases from J, with 14 bases in between. CDR3 sequence (DNA): TGTGCCAGCAGCTTATACAGGGAGAGCTACGAGCAGTACTTC. As protein: CASSLYRESYEQYF.